These T cell receptor beta chains were read from a single sample in a study of T-cell memory formation after mild COVID-19. MiXCR was run by TCRdb on the 5' RACE reads, yielding one entry per CDR3 protein. The sample carries about 400,000 distinct CDR3 sequences, under 25% recorded once. The sequencing sample was made of PBMCs or a T cell subset sorted from them (not recorded which). Source of these receptors: an adult woman who had mild COVID-19 (a few samples of this study predate the infection). Cell type and time point are not known. The CDR3 runs from the conserved cysteine through the conserved F or W. Fields, in order: D gene, V gene, clone size, J gene, CDR3 protein, CDR3 DNA. The D gene is left open where the match is weak. A clone size is listed for some rows: how often the clone was seen (once, few, many), or a class if it is expanded.

D: TRBD2
V: TRBV15
size: .
J: TRBJ2-5
CDR3: CATSRDQFGLAGGTEETQYF
DNA: TGTGCCACCAGCAGAGATCAGTTTGGGCTAGCGGGGGGAACCGAAGAGACCCAGTACTTC

D: .
V: TRBV5-1
size: .
J: TRBJ2-1
CDR3: CASSPRGVEQFF
DNA: TGCGCCAGCAGTCCTCGAGGGGTTGAGCAGTTCTTC

D: TRBD2
V: TRBV7-6
size: few
J: TRBJ2-3
CDR3: CASSVLAGLPDTQYF
DNA: TGTGCCAGCAGTGTACTAGCGGGTTTACCAGATACGCAGTATTTT

D: .
V: TRBV7-9
size: .
J: TRBJ2-2
CDR3: CASSLRGAHNTGELFF
DNA: TGTGCCAGCAGCTTACGGGGGGCTCACAACACCGGGGAGCTGTTTTTT

D: TRBD1
V: TRBV7-9
size: many
J: TRBJ1-4
CDR3: CASSAGQDGKLFF
DNA: TGTGCCAGCAGCGCGGGACAGGATGGAAAACTGTTTTTT

D: .
V: TRBV7-6
size: many
J: TRBJ1-1
CDR3: CASSVGGMNTEAFF
DNA: TGTGCCAGCAGCGTCGGGGGCATGAACACTGAAGCTTTCTTT

D: .
V: TRBV20-1
size: few
J: TRBJ2-1
CDR3: CSARDDVSWADSYNEQFF
DNA: TGCAGTGCTAGAGATGACGTTAGTTGGGCGGATTCCTACAATGAGCAGTTCTTC

D: .
V: TRBV23-1
size: .
J: TRBJ2-3
CDR3: CASSQLESDTQYF
DNA: TGCGCCAGCAGTCAGTTGGAGAGTGATACGCAGTATTTT

D: TRBD2
V: TRBV24-1
size: .
J: TRBJ2-1
CDR3: CATSVPRTSGRDSYNEQFF
DNA: TGTGCCACCAGTGTACCTCGGACTAGCGGGAGGGATTCCTACAATGAGCAGTTCTTC

D: .
V: TRBV7-9
size: many
J: TRBJ2-3
CDR3: CASSLAILVSTDTQYF
DNA: TGTGCCAGCAGCTTAGCGATACTAGTAAGCACAGATACGCAGTATTTT

D: TRBD2
V: TRBV12-3/TRBV12-4
size: few
J: TRBJ2-3
CDR3: CASSTERESTDTQYF
DNA: TGTGCCAGCAGTACCGAGCGGGAAAGCACAGATACGCAGTATTTT

D: TRBD1
V: TRBV6-5
size: .
J: TRBJ1-1
CDR3: CASSYQAGGARNTEAFF
DNA: TGTGCCAGCAGTTACCAGGCAGGGGGCGCGAGGAACACTGAAGCTTTCTTT

D: TRBD1
V: TRBV12-3/TRBV12-4
size: .
J: TRBJ1-5
CDR3: CASSRDRVLDF
DNA: TGTGCCAGCAGTCGGGACAGGGTTCTGGATTTT

D: TRBD2
V: TRBV7-9
size: .
J: TRBJ2-5
CDR3: CASSPRAGEGWETQYF
DNA: TGTGCCAGCAGCCCGCGAGCGGGAGAAGGATGGGAGACCCAGTACTTC